This T cell receptor beta chain originates from a study of blood T cell repertoires in COVID-19. In the study overall: Donors in the United States, Italy and Spain gave samples during acute or convalescent COVID-19.

Original handling: Scientists estimated how many nucleated cells there were by amplifying reference gene primers. Using immunoSEQ multiplex PCR, the repertoire was profiled, and TCRdb retains in-frame clones only, with some absent. V, J and clone size derive from that table, while D and trimming were established from the DNA sequence. The sample carries some 100,000 clones, roughly nine tenths recorded once. Trimming removed 0 bases from V and 2 bases from J; junction bases left unmatched: 10. Germline CDR1 SGHRS, CDR2 YFSETQ. The CDR3 runs to 17 residues. Sequenced sample: peripheral blood. The J gene is TRBJ2-7, the V gene TRBV5-1; 8 nucleotides align to TRBD2. The clonotype originates from a woman in her 70s with acute or convalescent COVID-19. The DNA for the CDR3 is TGCGCCAGCAGCTTGGCGGGGGGGGCGACTAGAGCCTACGAGCAGTACTTC. Its translation: CASSLAGGATRAYEQYF.